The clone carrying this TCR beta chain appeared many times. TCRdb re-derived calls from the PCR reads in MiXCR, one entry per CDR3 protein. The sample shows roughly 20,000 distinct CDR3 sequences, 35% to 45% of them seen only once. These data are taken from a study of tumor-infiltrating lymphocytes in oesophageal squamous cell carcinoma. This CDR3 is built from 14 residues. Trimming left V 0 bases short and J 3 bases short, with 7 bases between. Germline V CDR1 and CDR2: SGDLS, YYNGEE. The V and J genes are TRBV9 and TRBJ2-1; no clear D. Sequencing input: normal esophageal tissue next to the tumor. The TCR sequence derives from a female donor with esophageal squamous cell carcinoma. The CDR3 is CASSVGGYYNEQFF. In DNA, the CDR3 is TGTGCCAGCAGCGTAGGAGGATACTACAATGAGCAGTTCTTC. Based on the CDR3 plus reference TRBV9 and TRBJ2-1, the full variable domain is DSGVTQTPKHLITATGQRVTLRCSPRSGDLSVYWYQQSLDQGLQFLIQYYNGEERAKGNILERFSAQQFPDLHSELNLSSLELGDSALYFCASSVGGYYNEQFFGPGTRLTVL.